These 9 T cell receptor beta chains were all obtained from the same sample, sequenced in a study of identical twins (dated by TCRdb to about 2016). Library preparation employed 5' RACE. Data came from an Illumina HiSeq 2000. The public reads were run again by TCRdb, first through fastp at Q25 and then through MiXCR, and only productive beta chains were kept. Identical CDR3 protein sequences are pooled into one entry, listed with their most common genes and DNA. Present in this sample are fewer than 250,000 distinct CDR3 sequences, about 7% of which were seen just once. 3% to 4% of the sample is taken by the ten largest. This sample also belongs to another study, concerning yellow fever vaccine responses in identical twins.

Sequencing was done on a sample of memory (CD45RO+) T cells sorted from blood. The cell subset or site label, read with the paper, signifies: CD45RO+ enriched T cells. All receptors derive from a woman aged 18-35 years in good health.

The CDR3 nucleotides read TGCGCCAGCAGCAAGGGACTAGCGGGGGCACAAGAGACCCAGTACTTC. It specifies CASSKGLAGAQETQYF. V is TRBV5-1 and J is TRBJ2-5, with TRBD2 identical over 14 bases. There are 16 residues in the CDR3. From germline, CDR1 is SGHRS and CDR2 YFSETQ. The junction had 4 bases not matched to a gene; V was cut back by 4 bases and J by 2 bases.

The chain links TRBV15 to TRBJ2-2; no clear D gene. V was shortened by 1 base and J by 6 bases, with 9 bases between the two germline ends. Germline loops: CDR1 LNHNV, CDR2 YYDKDF (reference sequence). This CDR3 contains 14 residues. The CDR3 spells CATSRGPMPGELFF. The CDR3 nucleotides are TGTGCCACCAGCAGAGGACCCATGCCCGGGGAGCTGTTTTTT.

The V gene is TRBV3-1, the J gene TRBJ2-7; TRBD2 matches 14 bases. Trimming cost V 1 base and J 3 bases; bases outside gene matches: 2. Germline V gene data show CDR1 as LGHDT and CDR2 as YNNKEL (reference sequence). This CDR3 is built from 16 residues. The CDR3 DNA is TGTGCCAGCAGCCAAGGGACTAGCGGGAGGTTCTACGAGCAGTACTTC. It encodes CASSQGTSGRFYEQYF.

This clonotype was detected many times. This chain connects TRBV5-1 to TRBJ2-1; possible D gene TRBD1, 5 bases. Trimming took 4 bases from V and 5 from J, leaving 28 bases between them. Germline V lookup: CDR1 SGHRS, CDR2 YFSETQ. The CDR3 length is 19 residues. The CDR3 DNA follows: TGCGCCAGCAGCCGTCTAGGCCACGGCCCAGGGTTTTTCCACAATGAGCAGTTCTTC. It yields the protein CASSRLGHGPGFFHNEQFF.

The CDR3 is CASRRKTGGETQYF. CDR3 in DNA: TGTGCCAGCCGACGTAAAACAGGGGGGGAGACCCAGTACTTC. The chain joins TRBV27 to TRBJ2-5, with 8 bases aligning to TRBD1. CDR1 MNHEY and CDR2 SMNVEV come from the germline V gene (reference sequence). The trim removed 8 bases at V and 5 bases at J, leaving 10 bases unmatched. The CDR3 contains 14 residues.

This clonotype was counted only a few times. The gene calls are TRBV18 and TRBJ2-1; 9 bases map to TRBD2. CDR3 size: 16 residues. Per the germline V gene, CDR1 is KGHSH and CDR2 is LQKENI. Unmatched junction bases numbered 8, after V lost 3 bases and J lost 5 bases. Here the CDR3 reads CASSPAPSGIHNEQFF. The CDR3 bases are TGTGCCAGCTCACCCGCGCCTAGCGGGATCCACAATGAGCAGTTCTTC.

This clonotype has a handful of counts. The J gene is TRBJ1-2, the V gene TRBV29-1; D is unclear. V lost 6 bases to trimming and J lost 4 bases, with 15 bases between them. CDR1 and CDR2 from the germline V gene are SQVTM and ANQGSEA. This CDR3 is 13 amino acids long. The CDR3 sequence is CSVGLTESYGYTF. CDR3 in DNA: TGCAGCGTCGGACTCACAGAATCCTATGGCTACACCTTC.

This clonotype has just one count. V and J are TRBV3-1 and TRBJ2-3; D unclear. The germline V and J ends were trimmed by 1 base and 9 bases, with 8 bases remaining between them. CDR3 size: 12 residues. CDR1 and CDR2 from the germline V gene are LGHDT and YNNKEL (reference sequence). Here the CDR3 reads CASSQATVTQYF. The DNA for the CDR3 is TGTGCCAGCAGCCAAGCCACGGTGACGCAGTATTTT.

In this sample, this clonotype turned up many times. The chain links TRBV20-1 to TRBJ2-3, with 7 bases aligning to TRBD2. CDR3 length: 14 residues. V lost 4 bases to trimming and J lost 8 bases; unmatched junction nucleotides: 12. Germline values: CDR1 DFQATT, CDR2 SNEGSKA (reference sequence). CDR3 in amino acids: CSAMGGRATGTQYF. DNA of the CDR3: TGCAGTGCTATGGGGGGGAGGGCCACCGGTACGCAGTATTTT.